Shown below are 5 T cell receptor beta chains from a single sample sequenced in a study of blood T cell repertoires in COVID-19. The assay was immunoSEQ multiplex PCR, and TCRdb's table has in-frame clones only and misses some. The table has 72,000 or so clones, 89% seen once. The sequencing sample was made of peripheral blood. The source of these receptors is a man aged 55-75 years with acute or convalescent COVID-19.

This clone was seen a handful of times. The rearrangement uses TRBV27 and TRBJ2-7, with TRBD1 matching 8 bases. CDR3 length: 15 residues. CDR1 and CDR2 (germline): MNHEY, SMNVEV (reference sequence). The V gene end was trimmed by 7 bases and the J gene end by 6 bases; junction bases not matched to a gene: 14. CDR3 nucleotide sequence: TGTGCCAGCAAGGGCGCGGACAGGGAATTCAGCGAGCAGTACTTC. Translating it yields CASKGADREFSEQYF.

A single count supports this clone. The genes are TRBV27 and TRBJ2-6; the D is unclear. V was trimmed by 6 bases and J by 0 bases, leaving 6 bases between them. The CDR3 length is 14 residues. Germline CDR1 reads MNHEY; CDR2 reads SMNVEV (reference sequence). The CDR3 loop reads CASRFYSGANVLTF. DNA of the CDR3: TGTGCCAGCAGATTTTACTCTGGGGCCAACGTCCTGACTTTC.

V usage is TRBV6-6 and J usage is TRBJ1-6; D uncertain. CDR1 is MNHNY, CDR2 SVGAGI, per germline (reference sequence). CDR3 size: 14 residues. V was trimmed by 7 bases and J by 7 bases, leaving 14 bases between them. The DNA for the CDR3 is TGTGCCAGCACCGGGAGGGTAGTGAATTCACCCCTCCACTTT. It codes for CASTGRVVNSPLHF.

The V call is TRBV4-1, the J call TRBJ1-1, with unresolved D. V shed 1 base and J shed 2 bases, with 14 bases lying between them. This CDR3 spans 16 amino acids. CDR1 and CDR2 (germline): MGHRA, YSYEKL. CDR3 residues: CASSQGPISINTEAFF. The CDR3 nucleotides are TGCGCCAGCAGCCAAGGCCCTATCTCGATTAACACTGAAGCTTTCTTT.

The CDR3 sequence: CASTELGGSNYGYTF. The CDR3 nucleotides are TGTGCCAGCACCGAGCTTGGGGGGTCTAACTATGGCTACACCTTC. This chain uses TRBV7-9 with TRBJ1-2; tentatively, D is TRBD1 (5 bases). Germline V gene sequence: CDR1 SEHNR, CDR2 FQNEAQ (reference sequence). CDR3 length: 15 amino acids. Between the trimmed V and J ends, which lost 7 bases and 0 bases, there was a span of 15 bases.